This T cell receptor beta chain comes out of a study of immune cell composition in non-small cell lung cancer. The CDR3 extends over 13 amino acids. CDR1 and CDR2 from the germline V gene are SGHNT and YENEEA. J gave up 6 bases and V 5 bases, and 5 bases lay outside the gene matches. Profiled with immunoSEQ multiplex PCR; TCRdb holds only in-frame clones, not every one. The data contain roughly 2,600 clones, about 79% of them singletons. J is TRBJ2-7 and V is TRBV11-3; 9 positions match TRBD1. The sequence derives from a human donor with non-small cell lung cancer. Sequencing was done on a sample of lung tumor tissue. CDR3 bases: TGTGCCAGCAGCCCCCGGACAGGGGCCGAGCAGTACTTC. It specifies CASSPRTGAEQYF.